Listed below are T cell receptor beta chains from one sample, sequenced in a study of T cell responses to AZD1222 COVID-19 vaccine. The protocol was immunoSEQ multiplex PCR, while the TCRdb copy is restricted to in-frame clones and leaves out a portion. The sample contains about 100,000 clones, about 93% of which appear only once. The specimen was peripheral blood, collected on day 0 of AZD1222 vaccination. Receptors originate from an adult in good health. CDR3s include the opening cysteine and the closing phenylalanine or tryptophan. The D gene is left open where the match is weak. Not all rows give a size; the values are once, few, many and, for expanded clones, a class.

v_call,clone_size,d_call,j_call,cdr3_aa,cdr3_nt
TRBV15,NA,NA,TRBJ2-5,CATSRESRGETQYF,TGTGCCACCAGCAGAGAGTCCCGGGGAGAGACCCAGTACTTC
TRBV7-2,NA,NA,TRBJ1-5,CASSPEPRGQPQHF,TGTGCCAGCAGCCCGGAACCTCGTGGTCAGCCCCAGCATTTT
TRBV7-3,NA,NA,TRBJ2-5,CASSLSSGDGETQYF,TGTGCCAGCAGCTTAAGTAGTGGGGACGGAGAGACCCAGTACTTC
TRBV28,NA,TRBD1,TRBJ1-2,CASSLDRGYFVRGYTF,TGTGCCAGCAGTTTAGACAGGGGATACTTTGTGAGAGGCTACACCTTC
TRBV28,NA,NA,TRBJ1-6,CASSFTSRSPLHF,TGTGCCAGCAGTTTCACCTCTCGATCACCCCTCCACTTT
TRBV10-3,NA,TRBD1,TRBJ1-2,CATWDSPRDYGYTF,TGTGCCACCTGGGACAGTCCTAGGGACTATGGCTACACCTTC
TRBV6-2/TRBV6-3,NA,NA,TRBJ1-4,CASSRGPANEKLFF,TGTGCCAGCAGCCGGGGACCCGCTAATGAAAAACTGTTTTTT
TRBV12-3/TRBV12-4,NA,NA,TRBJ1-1,CASSAEGTEAFF,TGTGCCAGCAGTGCCGAGGGCACTGAAGCTTTCTTT
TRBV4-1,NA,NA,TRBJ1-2,CASSQDDRSTSF,TGCGCCAGCAGCCAAGATGACAGATCCACTTCCTTC
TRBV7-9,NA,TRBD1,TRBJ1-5,CASSRTGMSNQPQHF,TGTGCCAGCAGCCGGACAGGGATGAGCAATCAGCCCCAGCATTTT
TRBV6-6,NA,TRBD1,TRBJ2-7,CASSTPGTGGDEQYF,TGTGCCAGCAGTACGCCCGGGACAGGGGGCGACGAGCAGTACTTC
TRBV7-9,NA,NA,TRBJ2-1,CASSLIGTASEQFF,TGTGCCAGCAGCTTAATCGGCACCGCTAGTGAGCAGTTCTTC
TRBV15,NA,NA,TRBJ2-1,CATSRITSPNEQFF,TGTGCCACCAGCCGTATCACTAGCCCCAACGAGCAGTTCTTC
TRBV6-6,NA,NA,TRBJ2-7,CASSYPGGGPSYEQYF,TGTGCCAGCAGTTACCCCGGGGGAGGTCCCTCCTACGAGCAGTACTTC
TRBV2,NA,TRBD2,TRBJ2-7,CASSERLAGSYEQYF,TGTGCCAGCAGTGAGAGACTAGCGGGTTCCTACGAGCAGTACTTC
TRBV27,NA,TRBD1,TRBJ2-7,CASSSPGQGFYEQYF,TGTGCCAGCAGTTCACCGGGACAGGGTTTCTACGAGCAGTACTTC
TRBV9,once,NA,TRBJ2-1,CASSFIDSYNEQFF,TGTGCCAGCAGCTTTATTGACAGCTACAATGAGCAGTTCTTC
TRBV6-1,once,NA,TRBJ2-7,CASSEGSGLTYEQYF,TGTGCCAGCAGTGAAGGGTCGGGGTTAACCTACGAGCAGTACTTC
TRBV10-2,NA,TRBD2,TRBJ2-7,CASSDPTSGPYEQYF,TGCGCCAGCAGTGACCCGACTAGCGGCCCATACGAGCAGTACTTC
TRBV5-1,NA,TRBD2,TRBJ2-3,CASSLFREALGTDTQYF,TGCGCCAGCAGCTTGTTCCGGGAGGCCCTCGGCACAGATACGCAGTATTTT
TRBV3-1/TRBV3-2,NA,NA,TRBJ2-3,CASSLASDTQYF,TGTGCCAGCAGCCTCGCCTCAGATACGCAGTATTTT
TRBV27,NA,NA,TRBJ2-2,CASSATGTPYANTGELFF,TGTGCCAGCAGTGCTACAGGGACTCCCTACGCGAACACCGGGGAGCTGTTTTTT
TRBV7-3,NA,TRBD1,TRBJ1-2,CASSQGQGAGYGYTF,TGTGCCAGCAGCCAAGGACAGGGGGCGGGCTATGGCTACACCTTC
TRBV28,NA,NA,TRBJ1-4,CASTSGTTNTEKLFF,TGTGCCAGCACATCCGGGACAACCAATACCGAAAAACTGTTTTTT
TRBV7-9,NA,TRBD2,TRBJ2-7,CASTGGSGAHYEQYF,TGTGCCAGCACTGGTGGTAGCGGGGCCCACTACGAGCAGTACTTC
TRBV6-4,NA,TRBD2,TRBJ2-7,CASRPLADPSYEQYF,TGTGCCAGCCGCCCACTAGCGGACCCCTCCTACGAGCAGTACTTC
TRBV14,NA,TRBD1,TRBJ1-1,CASSQRRTGGLDTEAFF,TGTGCCAGCAGCCAAAGACGGACAGGGGGCTTGGATACTGAAGCTTTCTTT
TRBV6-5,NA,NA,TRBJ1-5,CASSPTLYSNQPQHF,TGTGCCAGCAGTCCGACACTTTATAGCAATCAGCCCCAGCATTTT
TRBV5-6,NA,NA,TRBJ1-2,CASSFVHGNYGYTF,TGTGCCAGCAGCTTCGTACACGGCAACTATGGCTACACCTTC